This TCR beta chain was sequenced in a study of identical twins (dated by TCRdb to the mid-2010s). At the level of the whole study: To test whether fetal clonotypes persist, this study deep-sequenced TCR alpha and beta repertoires from monozygotic twins, from unrelated adults of various ages, and from cord blood. To rule out contamination, the twin experiments were replicated at different times with different library preparation protocols. What the authors observed across the whole study: Invariant T cells such as MAIT and iNKT could partly confound zero-insertion analyses, although diverse VJ usage argued against such confounding for most clonotypes. Fewer insertions were carried by abundant cord blood beta clonotypes, a similar but weaker trend appeared in young adult naive repertoires, and no such trend appeared in memory repertoires. A weaker excess of twin sharing was found in beta out-of-frame sequences because the signal-to-noise ratio was lowered by fewer shared sequences. Compared with coincidental sharing between unrelated individuals, an excess of low generation-probability sequences was observed among out-of-frame TCR alpha sequences shared between twins. Recombination models systematically underestimated out-of-frame TCR alpha sharing in monozygotic twins but agreed with sharing between unrelated individuals. Because the same donors could not be followed over many years, the conclusions depended on cross-sectional statistical analysis.

The receptor library was made with 5' RACE. Instrument on record: Illumina HiSeq 2000. Template switching added a universal primer binding site, and the final cDNA carried a unique molecular identifier that allowed TCR cDNA molecules to be counted accurately. Specific primers in the conserved constant-segment region were used to synthesize first-strand cDNA for TCR alpha and beta chains. To control for contamination, each cDNA library was double barcoded with a SMART-Mk sample barcode plus Illumina barcodes. Two successive PCR steps introduced TruSeq adapter sequences along with Illumina sample barcodes. TCR alpha and beta cDNA libraries were sequenced on the Illumina HiSeq platform with custom primers. Per the authors' processing: MiGEC processed the raw reads to extract unique molecular identifiers, while MiXCR was used to determine the CDR3 positions. Recombination models were inferred per individual with the repgenHMM and IGoR tools using an EM algorithm. Shared clonotype analysis was performed with the tcR package in R, normalizing sharing by the product of cloneset sizes. Out-of-frame nonproductive sequences were analyzed to study raw recombination free of thymic and clonal selection effects. TCRdb reanalyzed the raw reads on its own, using fastp at Q25 for trimming and MiXCR for clone calling, and kept in-frame beta chains. When rows share a CDR3 protein, they turn into one entry using the most common DNA and genes. Here the V and J calls rest on TCRdb's processing, not on the authors' analysis. The sample has about 1.7 million distinct CDR3 sequences on record, under 35% of them singletons. Less than 0.35% of the sample is in the top ten clones.

As concerns this clonotype: What this receptor recognizes is not known. Base qualities are not recorded, but no much larger clone differs from it by a single base.

All donors were healthy Caucasians. The receptor comes from a newborn girl in good health. Sequencing used cord blood.

The nucleotide sequence is TGTGCCAGCAGTGAAGGGGGGGGGCCTCAAGAGACCCAGTACTTC. Its protein product is CASSEGGGPQETQYF. The receptor chain draws on TRBV2 and TRBJ2-5; 7 matching bases give a weak D call of TRBD2. Sequences SNHLY (CDR1) and FYNNEI (CDR2) are obtained from the germline V gene. The CDR3 has 15 amino acids, counting the end cysteine and phenylalanine. The DNA shown is the 45-base CDR3, in frame from base 1. V was cut back by 1 base and J by 2 bases, leaving a gap of 11 bases between them.